What follows is one TCR beta chain and its context. This record belongs to a study of blood T cell repertoires in COVID-19. Across the whole study: Some COVID-19 samples were acute and others convalescent; all came from the United States, Italy and Spain. T cells, B-cell-depleted T cells, or PBMCs supplied cDNA or gDNA.

Authors' processing steps: By means of reference gene primer amplification, nucleated cell counts were estimated. The protocol was immunoSEQ multiplex PCR, while the TCRdb copy is restricted to in-frame clones and leaves out a portion. The DNA was the basis for D and trimming; V, J and clone size are from that table. This table has some 25,000 clones, 75% to 90% appearing once. Germline V lookup: CDR1 MNHNY, CDR2 SVGAGI (reference sequence). There are 12 residues in the CDR3. The V end lost 10 bases, the J end lost 4 bases, and 10 bases lay between the germline ends. The sample taken for sequencing was peripheral blood. The genes are TRBV6-6 and TRBJ1-4, with D tentatively TRBD1 (5 bases). The sequence derives from a woman in her 70s with COVID-19, enrolled during active disease. CDR3 region: CATQDNNEKLFF. CDR3 DNA: TGTGCCACTCAGGACAATAATGAAAAACTGTTTTTT.